The following is a T cell receptor beta chain sequence with its context. Produced via immunoSEQ multiplex PCR; TCRdb's table is partial and in-frame only. Here the sample spans 90,000 to 100,000 clones, about 88% being singletons. The sample belongs to a study of T cell responses to AZD1222 COVID-19 vaccine. The germline gives CDR1 SGDLS, CDR2 YYNGEE. V was clipped by 4 bases and J by 4 bases, with 17 bases between them. There are 15 residues in the CDR3. J is TRBJ1-2 and V is TRBV9, with D maybe TRBD1 (5 bases). This TCR came from an adult in good health. The material was peripheral blood, obtained on day 0 of AZD1222 vaccination. The CDR3 bases are TGTGCCAGCAGCCCACAGGAGTCGGTCGTCTATGGCTACACCTTC. Its translation: CASSPQESVVYGYTF.